The 27 T cell receptor beta chains below were found in one sample sequenced in a study of read filtering for tumor transcriptome and immune sequencing. This library used roughly 0.4 ug RNA and molecular barcoded adaptors spanning alpha/delta and beta/gamma chains. One entry per CDR3 protein results from TCRdb running MiXCR on the reads. The sample carries 90,000 to 95,000 distinct CDR3 sequences, 20% to 25% recorded once. Sequenced input: a population of CD138-negative cells sorted from bone marrow. Source of these receptors: a donor over 35 with multiple myeloma.

A note on this clonotype: Since a much larger clone is just one base distant, this may be a read error. In this CDR3 the conserved last residue, phenylalanine or tryptophan, is missing, so a read error is likely. V usage is TRBV11-2 and J usage is TRBJ1-1; D is possibly TRBD1 (5 bases). V was cut by 6 bases and J by 4 bases, with 15 bases left in between. The CDR3 runs to 14 residues. The germline V gene encodes CDR1 SGHAT and CDR2 FQNNGV. The CDR3 reads CASRSARGGTEAFL. For the CDR3, the DNA is TGTGCCAGCAGGTCGGCGCGGGGGGGCACTGAAGCTTTCCTT.

This clonotype was seen only a few times. The J gene is TRBJ1-4, the V gene TRBV7-8; no clear D. The CDR3 has 14 residues. CDR1 and CDR2 from the germline V gene are SGHVS and FQNEAQ. With 3 bases removed from V and 8 bases from J, the gap between germline ends came to 13 bases. This CDR3 is CASSFEDSGEKLFF. CDR3 in DNA: TGTGCCAGCAGCTTCGAAGACTCTGGAGAAAAACTGTTTTTT. Filled out from reference TRBV7-8 and TRBJ1-4, the complete variable domain reads GAGVSQSPRYKVAKRGQDVALRCDPISGHVSLFWYQQALGQGPEFLTYFQNEAQLDKSGLPSDRFFAERPEGSVSTLKIQRTQQEDSAVYLCASSFEDSGEKLFFGSGTQLSVL.

In this sample, this clonotype turned up many times. This sequence joins TRBV5-1 and TRBJ2-1; D uncertain. CDR3 length: 11 residues. Trimming stripped 6 bases from V and 7 bases from J, with 8 bases between. The germline V gene has CDR1 SGHRS and CDR2 YFSETQ. This CDR3 reads CASNDSNEQFF. The DNA of the CDR3 is TGCGCCAGCAATGACTCTAATGAGCAGTTCTTC. The full variable domain, in which reference TRBV5-1 and TRBJ2-1 provide the parts outside the CDR3, is KAGVTQTPRYLIKTRGQQVTLSCSPISGHRSVSWYQQTPGQGLQFLFEYFSETQRNKGNFPGRFSGRQFSNSRSEMNVSTLELGDSALYLCASNDSNEQFFGPGTRLTVL.

This clonotype showed up many times. The rearrangement joins TRBV29-1 to TRBJ2-1; D unresolved. V lost 6 bases to trimming and J lost 6 bases, with 15 bases between them. Germline values: CDR1 SQVTM, CDR2 ANQGSEA. This CDR3 is 13 amino acids long. Here the CDR3 DNA reads TGCAGCGTCGTGGACGGAGAGGCCAATGAGCAGTTCTTC. Translation gives CSVVDGEANEQFF.

The V and J genes are TRBV28 and TRBJ1-1, with TRBD1 as a possible D gene (6 bases). This CDR3 spans 15 amino acids. With 8 bases removed from V and 3 bases from J, the gap between germline ends came to 19 bases. The germline V gene has CDR1 MDHEN and CDR2 SYDVKM. CDR3 coding DNA: TGTGCCAGCCGCGACAGGAGGGGTGCTTACACTGAAGCTTTCTTT. Translated, it gives CASRDRRGAYTEAFF. Looking up the rest from reference TRBV28 and TRBJ1-1 gives the full variable domain: DVKVTQSSRYLVKRTGEKVFLECVQDMDHENMFWYRQDPGLGLRLIYFSYDVKMKEKGDIPEGYSVSREKKERFSLILESASTNQTSMYLCASRDRRGAYTEAFFGQGTRLTVV.

At least ten counts were recorded for this clonotype. The chain uses TRBV5-1 and TRBJ2-5; unclear D gene. The V gene's germline CDR1 is SGHRS and CDR2 YFSETQ. This CDR3 comprises 13 residues. V lost 3 bases and J 4 bases, leaving 10 bases between the germline ends. The CDR3 sequence is CASSSGPGETQYF. The CDR3 nucleotides are TGCGCCAGCAGCTCGGGTCCCGGAGAGACCCAGTACTTC.

This clonotype came up a few times. V usage is TRBV7-2 and J usage is TRBJ1-1; no definite D call. CDR1 and CDR2 from the germline V gene are SGHTA and FQGNSA. The V gene lost 9 bases and the J gene lost 4 bases, with 15 bases spanning the gap. The CDR3 contains 13 residues. The CDR3 nucleotides read TGTGCCAGAATTAATGGGAGGAGCACTGAAGCTTTCTTT. Protein sequence: CARINGRSTEAFF.

This clonotype has a count of ten or more. The chain recombines TRBV5-1 with TRBJ1-5; 7 bases map to TRBD1. V shed 3 bases and J 4 bases; nucleotides not matched to a gene: 4. CDR1 SGHRS and CDR2 YFSETQ come from the germline V gene. The CDR3 runs to 14 residues. CDR3 sequence: CASSWGDRNQPQHF. The CDR3 coding sequence is TGCGCCAGCAGCTGGGGGGACAGAAATCAGCCCCAGCATTTT.

This clonotype was observed a handful of times. V gene TRBV10-3 combines with J gene TRBJ2-3, with D possibly TRBD1 on 6 matching bases. The CDR3 extends over 15 amino acids. Trimming removed 4 bases from V and 3 bases from J, with 14 bases in between. Germline CDR1 reads ENHRY; CDR2 reads SYGVKD. The CDR3 nucleotides read TGTGCCATCAGTGTCGGACAGCCCGGGACAGATACGCAGTATTTT. Encoded protein: CAISVGQPGTDTQYF.

Turning to this clonotype: A read error may be the cause here, since a much bigger clone is one base away. The rearrangement joins TRBV10-3 to TRBJ2-3, with 7 nucleotides matching TRBD1. The CDR3 covers 15 residues. The V gene's germline CDR1 is ENHRY and CDR2 SYGVKD. The V segment lost 7 bases and the J segment 5 bases; nucleotides outside the gene matches: 12. The CDR3 DNA reads TGTGCCATCAATTCAGCGAGGGGGCATGGAGATACGCAGTATTTT. Translation gives CAINSARGHGDTQYF.

V usage is TRBV5-5 and J usage is TRBJ1-5; D ambiguous. Germline lookup yields CDR1 SGHKS and CDR2 YYEKEE (reference sequence). The V gene lost 5 bases and the J gene lost 6 bases, with 15 bases spanning the gap. The CDR3 length is 14 residues. CDR3 in amino acids: CASRPTYVGQPQHF. The CDR3 region has the DNA TGTGCCAGCAGGCCCACATATGTCGGTCAGCCCCAGCATTTT.

This clonotype was seen at least ten times. CDR3 protein: CATSARGQGPDTQYF. The CDR3 DNA reads as TGTGCCACCAGTGCCCGAGGACAGGGTCCAGATACGCAGTATTTT. This rearrangement joins TRBV24-1 to TRBJ2-3; 8 positions agree with TRBD1. V lost 5 bases to trimming and J lost 4 bases; unmatched junction nucleotides: 7. This CDR3 has 15 residues. Per the germline V gene, CDR1 is KGHDR and CDR2 is SFDVKD.

This chain uses TRBV3-1 with TRBJ1-3, with 9 nucleotides matching TRBD1. The trim removed 7 bases at V and 4 bases at J, leaving 5 bases unmatched. This CDR3 is 14 amino acids long. Germline-derived CDR1 and CDR2 are LGHDT and YNNKEL (reference sequence). CDR3 coding DNA: TGTGCCAGCAAAATTGGACAGGGGGGAAACACCATATATTTT. This gives the protein CASKIGQGGNTIYF.

This clonotype was detected ten times or more. The V call is TRBV5-1, the J call TRBJ2-4, with D perhaps TRBD1 or TRBD2 (5 bases each). CDR1 SGHRS and CDR2 YFSETQ come from the germline V gene. CDR3 length: 16 residues. The V end lost 0 bases, the J end lost 0 bases, and 10 bases lay between the germline ends. CDR3 sequence reads: CASSLVSGGAKNIQYF. The CDR3 DNA reads TGCGCCAGCAGCTTGGTATCTGGGGGAGCCAAAAACATTCAGTACTTC.

This clonotype was counted ten times or more. V is TRBV7-2 and J is TRBJ1-5, with a tentative D call TRBD1 (6 bases). The CDR3 consists of 14 residues. The V end lost 2 bases, the J end lost 2 bases, and 7 bases lay between the germline ends. Germline V lookup: CDR1 SGHTA, CDR2 FQGNSA. CDR3 loop: CASSLRQGNQPQHF. In DNA, the CDR3 is TGTGCCAGCAGCTTACGACAGGGCAATCAGCCCCAGCATTTT.

This clonotype came up many times. This rearrangement joins TRBV5-1 to TRBJ2-2, with TRBD1 as a possible D gene (6 bases). V was shortened by 4 bases and J by 2 bases, with 18 bases between the two germline ends. The CDR3 totals 17 residues. Germline CDR1 is SGHRS and CDR2 is YFSETQ. CDR3 sequence (DNA): TGCGCCAGCAGCCCAACAGGGAGTTCGATTAACACCGGGGAGCTGTTTTTT. Amino acids: CASSPTGSSINTGELFF.

Comments on this clonotype: A read error is possible here, since a much larger clone lies one base away. The chain is built from TRBV7-9 and TRBJ2-1; D is uncertain. Trimming removed 4 bases from V and 4 bases from J, with 11 bases in between. Germline-derived CDR1 and CDR2 are SEHNR and FQNEAQ (reference sequence). The CDR3 runs 14 residues. CDR3 DNA: TGTGCCAGCAGCTCAGTTTCCCGATACAATGAGCAGTTCTTC. Encoded protein: CASSSVSRYNEQFF.

Comments on this clonotype: This may stem from a read error, because a much larger clone lies one nucleotide away. The genes are TRBV7-9 and TRBJ2-7, with D unresolved. The CDR3 spans 12 residues. The germline V and J ends were trimmed by 4 bases and 3 bases, with 7 bases remaining between them. Per the germline V gene, CDR1 is SEHNR and CDR2 is FQNEAQ (reference sequence). The DNA of the CDR3 is TGTGCCAGCAGCTCAGTCAACTACGAGCAGTACTTC. Amino acids: CASSSVNYEQYF.

This clonotype was found many times. The chain employs TRBV6-2 or TRBV6-3 and TRBJ2-1; TRBD1 agrees at 9 bases. CDR1 MNHEY and CDR2 SVGEGT come from the germline V gene. Trimming at V came to 6 bases and at J to 0 bases, leaving 0 bases not matched to a gene. This CDR3 has 14 amino acids. CDR3 DNA: TGTGCCAGCAGGACAGGGGGCTCCTACAATGAGCAGTTCTTC. Translated: CASRTGGSYNEQFF.

This clonotype was detected ten times or more. V and J are TRBV20-1 and TRBJ1-2; D unclear. From germline, CDR1 is DFQATT and CDR2 SNEGSKA (reference sequence). Between the trimmed V and J ends, which lost 3 bases and 7 bases, there was a span of 15 bases. CDR3 size: 13 residues. The CDR3 here is CSASRSRPGGYTF. As DNA, the CDR3 is TGCAGTGCTAGTAGGTCCCGACCGGGTGGCTACACCTTC.

The CDR3 loop is CASSPMKRGSWDTEAFF. The CDR3 DNA follows: TGTGCCAGCAGCCCAATGAAAAGAGGATCTTGGGACACTGAAGCTTTCTTT. J is TRBJ1-1 and V is TRBV7-9; D remains unclear. The V gene's germline CDR1 is SEHNR and CDR2 FQNEAQ (reference sequence). V was clipped by 5 bases and J by 3 bases, with 22 bases between them. The CDR3 is 17 amino acids.

This clonotype was counted only a few times. V is TRBV20-1 and J is TRBJ2-5; 7 bases line up with TRBD2. This CDR3 is 15 amino acids long. The germline gives CDR1 DFQATT, CDR2 SNEGSKA (reference sequence). J was trimmed by 2 bases and V by 6 bases; bases with no gene match: 12. CDR3 coding DNA: TGCAGTGCAAACTCTCCCCGACTAGCTCAAGAGACCCAGTACTTC. Amino acid sequence: CSANSPRLAQETQYF.

Details on this clonotype: This sequence may be a read error, since a much larger clone differs from it by one base. The chain is built from TRBV7-3 and TRBJ2-7; D is ambiguous. From germline, CDR1 is SGHTA and CDR2 FQGTGA. The CDR3 runs 13 residues. The V gene lost 8 bases and the J gene lost 0 bases, with 11 bases spanning the gap. CDR3 DNA sequence: TGTGCCAGCGATCCGACGAGCTCCTACGAGCAGTACTTC. Its protein is CASDPTSSYEQYF.

This clonotype was recorded at least ten times. In DNA form, the CDR3 reads TGTGCCACCAGTGATTGGGGGACAGGAAACTATGGCTACACCTTC. Its protein is CATSDWGTGNYGYTF. The chain carries TRBV24-1 and TRBJ1-2; the match to TRBD1 covers 8 bases. The trim removed 2 bases at V and 2 bases at J, leaving 3 bases unmatched. This CDR3 is built from 15 residues. Germline values: CDR1 KGHDR, CDR2 SFDVKD.

This chain links TRBV7-3 with TRBJ2-1; D gene unclear. This CDR3 region has 14 residues. Germline CDR1 and CDR2: SGHTA and FQGTGA. Trimming took off 0 bases at V and 6 bases at J, with 9 bases between the two ends. The chain's CDR3 is CASSLTAEVNEQFF. In nucleotides, the CDR3 is TGTGCCAGCAGCTTAACGGCCGAGGTCAATGAGCAGTTCTTC.

Notes on this clonotype: A much larger clone differs from this one at a single base, so this may be a read error. The genes are TRBV7-2 and TRBJ2-7; no clear D gene. The CDR3 is made up of 13 amino acids. CDR1 is SGHTA and CDR2 is FQGNSA in the germline V gene. The chain's CDR3 is CPSSLVGGYEQYF. The CDR3 bases are TGTCCCAGCAGCTTAGTCGGCGGCTACGAGCAGTACTTC.

The chain employs TRBV7-9 and TRBJ2-1; 7 nucleotides line up with TRBD1. Germline CDR1 is SEHNR and CDR2 is FQNEAQ (reference sequence). J lost 2 bases, V lost 1 base, and 5 bases had no gene match. The CDR3 is 16 residues long. DNA of the CDR3: TGTGCCAGCAGCTTAGAGAGGCAGGGGGCCTACAATGAGCAGTTCTTC. It codes for CASSLERQGAYNEQFF.